The T cell receptor beta chain under discussion was sequenced for a study of CD8+ T cells in alopecia areata. Cell sorting was applied to PBMCs, and CD4+ and CD8+ T cells were collected. cDNA prepared by RNA extraction and subsequent reverse transcription served as the template for sequencing. Method: immunoSEQ multiplex PCR; TCRdb's copy keeps in-frame clones and lacks some. Among 100,000 to 120,000 clones listed, roughly 55% were seen once. CDR1 is SQVTM and CDR2 is ANQGSEA in the germline V gene. V was clipped by 4 bases and J by 6 bases, with 7 bases between them. This CDR3 contains 11 residues. The sample was NKG2D-low CD8+ T cells sorted from blood. The clonotype was recovered from a human donor with alopecia areata. The V call is TRBV29-1, the J call TRBJ2-1; D uncertain. CDR3 DNA: TGCAGCGTTGCAGTTTTCAATGAGCAGTTCTTC. It is translated as CSVAVFNEQFF.